This record concerns one T cell receptor beta chain sequence. Its antigen is still unknown. Nothing much larger sits one base from this clone, and base qualities are not available. This entry is derived from a study of CD8 T cells in Susac syndrome (dated by TCRdb to between 2017 and 2020). Background on the whole study: Whether CD8+ T cell activation and differentiation in Susac syndrome was antigen driven was tested using repertoire sequencing.

From the cysteine through the phenylalanine, the CDR3 covers 14 amino acids. Only the CDR3 DNA is retained, 42 bases long and in frame from the first base. From V the trimming removes 5 bases and from J it removes 2 bases, while the gene matches leave 1 base of the junction unaccounted for. In the germline V gene, CDR1 corresponds to SGHVS and CDR2 to FQNEAQ. RNA was extracted using the RNeasy kit, and 0.5 to 1 microgram was reverse transcribed with random hexamers. The immunoSEQ multiplex PCR assay, covering 54 Vbeta and 13 Jbeta segments, was used to amplify TCR beta CDR3 regions. To correct PCR amplification bias, a synthetic template baseline was used for both primer optimization and computational correction. As for the original processing: Reads were assigned to V, D and J genes according to IMGT and analyzed in immunoSEQ Analyzer, with only productive sequences retained. To calculate clonality, Shannon entropy was normalized by log2 of the number of productive unique sequences and then subtracted from one. For each patient and control, public and private clones were evaluated among the 100 most prevalent clones. Clones were defined as Susac-specific when absent from the healthy and MS cohorts, from about 1,100 published viral clones and from other ImmuneACCESS disease sequences. TCRdb handled the public reads itself, with Q25 trimming in fastp and clone calling in MiXCR, and kept productive beta chains. Every CDR3 protein is listed once, alongside the most common genes and DNA of its rows. These V and J calls derive from TCRdb rather than the authors' analysis. This sample comprises hundreds of thousands of distinct CDR3 sequences, 93% of them detected only once. In total, the top ten clones hold about 0.07% of the sample.

High-throughput TCR beta sequencing profiled peripheral blood CD8+ and CD4+ T cells from healthy donors, Susac syndrome patients and multiple sclerosis patients. Treatment-naive patients with stable or active relapsing-remitting disease fulfilling revised McDonald criteria were used as multiple sclerosis controls. CD8+ TEMRA cells were enriched by FACS, while bulk CD8+ and CD4+ T cells were purified by magnetic negative isolation. Blood was drawn into EDTA tubes, processed within 24 hours, and PBMCs were isolated by density gradient centrifugation. PBMCs intended for TCR sequencing were frozen in liquid nitrogen and were later thawed in a 37 degrees C water bath. A purity of at least 90% was achieved for sorted or isolated CD4+, CD8+ and CD8+ TEMRA cells. Results and caveats for the whole study, not just this receptor: The TCR sequencing and HLA analysis was acknowledged to have included a relatively small number of individuals.

The chain uses TRBV7-8 and TRBJ1-3, with TRBD1 matching 9 junction bases. This sequence was found in a human donor with multiple sclerosis. The source material was CD4+ T cells from PBMCs. The CDR3 amino acid sequence is: CASSGDRAGNTIYF. The nucleotide sequence is given as TGTGCCAGCAGCGGGGACAGGGCTGGAAACACCATATATTTT. Supplemented by the reference TRBV7-8 and TRBJ1-3 proteins around the CDR3, the complete variable domain is GAGVSQSPRYKVAKRGQDVALRCDPISGHVSLFWYQQALGQGPEFLTYFQNEAQLDKSGLPSDRFFAERPEGSVSTLKIQRTQQEDSAVYLCASSGDRAGNTIYFGEGSWLTVV.